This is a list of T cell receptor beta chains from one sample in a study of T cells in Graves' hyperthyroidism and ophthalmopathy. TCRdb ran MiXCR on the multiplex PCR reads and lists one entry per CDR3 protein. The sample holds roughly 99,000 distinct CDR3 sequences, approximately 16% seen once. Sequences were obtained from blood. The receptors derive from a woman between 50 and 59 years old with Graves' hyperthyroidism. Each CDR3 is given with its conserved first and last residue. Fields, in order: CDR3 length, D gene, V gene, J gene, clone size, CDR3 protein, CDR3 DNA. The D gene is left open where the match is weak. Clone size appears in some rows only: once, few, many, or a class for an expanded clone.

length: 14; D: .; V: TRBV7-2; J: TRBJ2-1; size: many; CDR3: CASSLVAGGGEQFF; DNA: TGTGCCAGCAGCTTAGTAGCCGGAGGCGGTGAGCAGTTCTTC
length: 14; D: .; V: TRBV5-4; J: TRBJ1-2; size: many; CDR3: CASSLVGSVYGYTF; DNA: TGTGCCAGCAGCTTGGTGGGGTCTGTCTATGGCTACACCTTC
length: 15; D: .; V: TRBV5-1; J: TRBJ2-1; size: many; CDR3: CASSLGGVTYNEQFF; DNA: TGCGCCAGCAGCTTGGGGGGGGTTACCTACAATGAGCAGTTCTTC
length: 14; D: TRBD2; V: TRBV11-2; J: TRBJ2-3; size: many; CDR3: CASSRLAGDDTQYF; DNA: TGTGCCAGCAGTCGACTAGCGGGAGATGATACGCAGTATTTT
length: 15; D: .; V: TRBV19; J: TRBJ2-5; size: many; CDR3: CASSLATGRGETQYF; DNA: TGTGCCAGTAGTCTAGCGACGGGTAGGGGAGAGACCCAGTACTTC
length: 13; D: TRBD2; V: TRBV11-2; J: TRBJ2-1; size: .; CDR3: CASSSGLAGEQFF; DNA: TGTGCCAGCAGCTCGGGACTAGCGGGTGAGCAGTTCTTC
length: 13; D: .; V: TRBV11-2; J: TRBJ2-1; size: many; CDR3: CASSKQSGDEQFF; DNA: TGTGCCAGCAGCAAACAATCGGGGGATGAGCAGTTCTTC
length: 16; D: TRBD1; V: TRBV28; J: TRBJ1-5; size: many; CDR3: CASSLRTGISNQPQHF; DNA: TGTGCCAGCAGTTTGCGGACAGGGATTAGCAATCAGCCCCAGCATTTT
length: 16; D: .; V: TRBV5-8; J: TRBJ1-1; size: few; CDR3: CASSPISGSGNTEAFF; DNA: TGTGCCAGCAGCCCTATCTCGGGGTCTGGGAACACTGAAGCTTTCTTT
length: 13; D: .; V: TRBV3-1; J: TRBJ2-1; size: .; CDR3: CASTGTPYNEQFF; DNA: TGTGCCAGCACCGGGACACCCTACAATGAGCAGTTCTTC
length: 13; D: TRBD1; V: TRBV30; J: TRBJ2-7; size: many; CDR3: CAWSDRVGYEQYF; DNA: TGTGCCTGGAGCGACAGGGTCGGTTACGAGCAGTACTTC